This entry is about one TCR beta chain. Its antigen is still unknown. The sample is drawn from a study of T cell clonotyping in hematopoietic cell transplantation. The germline V gene encodes CDR1 MDHEN and CDR2 SYDVKM. This CDR3 is built from 14 residues. V lost 10 bases and J lost 4; bases outside the gene matches: 5. Sequenced by immunoSEQ multiplex PCR; TCRdb stores in-frame clones only, minus some. This table has 20,000 or so clones, roughly 84% appearing once. Study results and limitations: At the given depth, recipient repertoires were over 95% de novo clonotypes. Recipient TCR diversity dropped after transplant; expanded clonotypes rose from day 30 to 180.

This clonotype was sampled from a man aged 55 to 70 in good health. Some clones in this sample may be carry-over from other donors' samples. This chain joins TRBV28 and TRBJ1-6, with 9 bases identical to TRBD1. Source material: peripheral blood mononuclear cells. CDR3 protein: CATTTGGYNSPLHF. CDR3 bases: TGTGCCACTACGACAGGGGGGTATAATTCACCCCTCCACTTT. Full variable domain (rest looked up from reference TRBV28 and TRBJ1-6): DVKVTQSSRYLVKRTGEKVFLECVQDMDHENMFWYRQDPGLGLRLIYFSYDVKMKEKGDIPEGYSVSREKKERFSLILESASTNQTSMYLCATTTGGYNSPLHFGNGTRLTVT.